This T cell receptor beta chain was profiled in a study of CD4 T cells in relation to SARS-CoV-2 and coronaviruses. Study summary: After roughly 9 days of antigen culture, PBMC TCR beta CDR3s were sequenced. Overall study findings and caveats: In approximately 70% of donors, memory CD4+ clonotypes crossrecognized SARS-CoV-2 and at least one common cold coronavirus spike.

CD4+ T cells from unexposed donors were obtained before the COVID-19 pandemic (2011-2018). Isolation of CD4+ T cells took place after 10 days in culture. Half the medium was replaced with IL-2 medium on days 3 and 7. The germline V gene encodes CDR1 GTSNPN and CDR2 SVGIG (reference sequence). With V trimmed by 4 bases and J by 2 bases, 5 bases remained unmatched. The CDR3 spans 15 residues. Clones were read by immunoSEQ multiplex PCR, and TCRdb kept only the in-frame ones, dropping some. The sample includes roughly 18,000 clones, roughly 83% of them seen just once. As to this clone: Its antigen is not known.

The sequencing sample was made of CD4+ T cells from PBMCs, cultured in vitro. This sequence originates from a human donor in good health. The J gene is TRBJ2-1, the V gene TRBV30; 10 nucleotides line up with TRBD2. CDR3 in DNA: TGTGCCTGGAACGGACTAGCGGCTACCTACAATGAGCAGTTCTTC. This encodes CAWNGLAATYNEQFF.